This T cell receptor beta chain derives from a study of CD8+ T cells in alopecia areata. The wider study: The study gave treated patients oral tofacitinib at 5 to 10 mg twice daily. Study results and caveats: In scalp and blood, many expanded lesional clones persisted during tofacitinib.

Treatment denoted: oral pan-JAK inhibitor, 5-10 mg twice daily. Sampling of alopecia areata patients yielded lesional scalp punch biopsies as well as peripheral blood. Starting from PBMCs, sorting isolated CD4+ and CD8+ T cells. With 1 base removed from V and 0 bases from J, the gap between germline ends came to 15 bases. Per the germline V gene, CDR1 is SEHNR and CDR2 is FQNEAQ (reference sequence). CDR3 length: 17 amino acids. cDNA reverse transcribed from extracted RNA served as the sequencing template. Sequencing was performed with immunoSEQ multiplex PCR; in TCRdb, only in-frame clones are kept and a portion is missing. The profile shows about 250,000 clones, 50% to 75% of them singletons. A remark on this clone: Its antigen is not identified.

This sequence joins TRBV7-9 and TRBJ1-2; D is perhaps TRBD1 (6 bases). This specimen was CD4+ T cells sorted from blood, taken around week 53, from a patient treated with tofacitinib. This TCR was recovered from a human donor with alopecia areata. CDR3 sequence reads: CASSLGPGHSANYGYTF. In DNA, the CDR3 is TGTGCCAGCAGCTTAGGGCCGGGACACTCAGCTAACTATGGCTACACCTTC.